The rows below give T cell receptor beta chains drawn from one sample of a study of human T cells and chemical hapten exposure. TCRdb re-called the RACE reads with MiXCR, one entry per CDR3 protein. The sample records roughly 90,000 distinct CDR3 sequences, approximately 10% being singletons. This specimen was whole blood, taken in connection with sensitization to the hapten diphenylcyclopropenone (DPC). The receptors come from a woman aged 25 to 39 with alopecia areata. Some clones in this sample may be carry-over from other donors' samples. Both conserved end residues are part of each CDR3. Clone size is shown for a subset of rows, as once, few, many or a class of expanded clone.

abundance: few; j_gene: TRBJ1-1; v_gene: TRBV10-3; CDR3aa: CAISAGDTEAFF
abundance: .; j_gene: TRBJ1-3; v_gene: TRBV3-1; CDR3aa: CASSQGTVNTIYF
abundance: few; j_gene: TRBJ2-1; v_gene: TRBV5-5; CDR3aa: CASSPPGTSGGYNEQFF
abundance: few; j_gene: TRBJ2-5; v_gene: TRBV29-1; CDR3aa: CSVRTSGQETQYF
abundance: many; j_gene: TRBJ2-5; v_gene: TRBV7-9; CDR3aa: CASSPAGRAETQYF
abundance: .; j_gene: TRBJ2-5; v_gene: TRBV28; CDR3aa: CASSLLSQETQYF
abundance: many; j_gene: TRBJ2-4; v_gene: TRBV20-1; CDR3aa: CSARRSGRDLAKNIQYF
abundance: many; j_gene: TRBJ1-1; v_gene: TRBV20-1; CDR3aa: CSAIQGLNTEAFF
abundance: few; j_gene: TRBJ1-4; v_gene: TRBV20-1; CDR3aa: CSARYPGQGNEKLFF
abundance: many; j_gene: TRBJ2-5; v_gene: TRBV20-1; CDR3aa: CSASGTSGSGQETQYF
abundance: few; j_gene: TRBJ2-7; v_gene: TRBV20-1; CDR3aa: CSAPENSAYEQYF
abundance: .; j_gene: TRBJ2-6; v_gene: TRBV5-1; CDR3aa: CASSRGTGANVLTF
abundance: many; j_gene: TRBJ2-3; v_gene: TRBV29-1; CDR3aa: CSVDILADTQYF
abundance: once; j_gene: TRBJ2-3; v_gene: TRBV5-1; CDR3aa: CASSGSGRAPDTQYF
abundance: .; j_gene: TRBJ1-6; v_gene: TRBV11-2; CDR3aa: CASSLSGTGSFPLHF
abundance: .; j_gene: TRBJ2-1; v_gene: TRBV2; CDR3aa: CASSGAIEQFF
abundance: .; j_gene: TRBJ1-2; v_gene: TRBV5-1; CDR3aa: CASSLQTSNYGYAF
abundance: few; j_gene: TRBJ2-1; v_gene: TRBV20-1; CDR3aa: CSASPGINEQFF
abundance: many; j_gene: TRBJ1-1; v_gene: TRBV5-5; CDR3aa: CASRLMNTEAFF
abundance: few; j_gene: TRBJ1-1; v_gene: TRBV29-1; CDR3aa: CSAKDRQNTEAFF
abundance: .; j_gene: TRBJ2-7; v_gene: TRBV12-3/TRBV12-4; CDR3aa: CASSLNPAAYEQYF
abundance: many; j_gene: TRBJ2-7; v_gene: TRBV20-1; CDR3aa: CSARGAGFANEQYF
abundance: many; j_gene: TRBJ2-5; v_gene: TRBV7-9; CDR3aa: CASSHGTQAGGPRYQETQYF
abundance: .; j_gene: TRBJ2-1; v_gene: TRBV6-2/TRBV6-3; CDR3aa: CASSSRERTYNEQFF
abundance: many; j_gene: TRBJ2-7; v_gene: TRBV7-3; CDR3aa: CASPGPGSPYEQYF
abundance: many; j_gene: TRBJ2-6; v_gene: TRBV27; CDR3aa: CASRPSGTGGSGANVLTF
abundance: few; j_gene: TRBJ2-2; v_gene: TRBV7-9; CDR3aa: CASSLAPSPGELFF
abundance: .; j_gene: TRBJ2-1; v_gene: TRBV5-1; CDR3aa: CASSLVGSWQFF
abundance: .; j_gene: TRBJ2-7; v_gene: TRBV5-1; CDR3aa: CASSPGGLTLSYEQYF
abundance: many; j_gene: TRBJ2-1; v_gene: TRBV7-6; CDR3aa: CASSWEGVEQFF
abundance: many; j_gene: TRBJ2-6; v_gene: TRBV5-8; CDR3aa: CASSLYKGSGANVLTF
abundance: .; j_gene: TRBJ1-2; v_gene: TRBV6-1; CDR3aa: CASSEFAGAANYGYTF
abundance: many; j_gene: TRBJ1-1; v_gene: TRBV5-1; CDR3aa: CASSLVQGGTEAFF
abundance: many; j_gene: TRBJ2-2; v_gene: TRBV29-1; CDR3aa: CSVIPGTGGTGELFF
abundance: many; j_gene: TRBJ2-2; v_gene: TRBV6-2/TRBV6-3; CDR3aa: CASTMKRSMDKNTGELFF
abundance: .; j_gene: TRBJ2-3; v_gene: TRBV20-1; CDR3aa: CSIVSGTDTQYF
abundance: .; j_gene: TRBJ1-3; v_gene: TRBV4-1; CDR3aa: CASSQDGTSGNTIYF
abundance: many; j_gene: TRBJ1-4; v_gene: TRBV6-5; CDR3aa: CASRNTGGGEKLFF
abundance: few; j_gene: TRBJ1-1; v_gene: TRBV28; CDR3aa: CASSLGGDPQAFF
abundance: many; j_gene: TRBJ2-3; v_gene: TRBV13; CDR3aa: CASSLDPSTDTQYF
abundance: .; j_gene: TRBJ2-7; v_gene: TRBV6-2/TRBV6-3; CDR3aa: CASNDPGQVLYEQYF
abundance: few; j_gene: TRBJ1-2; v_gene: TRBV10-3; CDR3aa: CAISETGTYGYTF
abundance: many; j_gene: TRBJ1-1; v_gene: TRBV20-1; CDR3aa: CSARKGMDTEAFF
abundance: many; j_gene: TRBJ2-2; v_gene: TRBV7-9; CDR3aa: CASSLYRADTGELFF
abundance: few; j_gene: TRBJ1-5; v_gene: TRBV12-3/TRBV12-4; CDR3aa: CASSLRTNQPQHF
abundance: .; j_gene: TRBJ2-2; v_gene: TRBV3-1; CDR3aa: CASSQDTHTGELFF
abundance: many; j_gene: TRBJ1-6; v_gene: TRBV10-1; CDR3aa: CASSEEGINSPLHF
abundance: many; j_gene: TRBJ1-5; v_gene: TRBV28; CDR3aa: CASSLGTGGHERQPQHF
abundance: .; j_gene: TRBJ2-2; v_gene: TRBV28; CDR3aa: CASSSKGSTNTGELFF
abundance: .; j_gene: TRBJ2-2; v_gene: TRBV15; CDR3aa: CATSRDISFGATNTGELFF
abundance: many; j_gene: TRBJ1-5; v_gene: TRBV27; CDR3aa: CASSLAGTVRQPQHF
abundance: many; j_gene: TRBJ1-1; v_gene: TRBV7-2; CDR3aa: CASSYRTGGLAFF
abundance: .; j_gene: TRBJ2-1; v_gene: TRBV10-3; CDR3aa: CAISGGTNEQFF
abundance: many; j_gene: TRBJ2-5; v_gene: TRBV7-9; CDR3aa: CASSWTGSQETQYF
abundance: few; j_gene: TRBJ2-7; v_gene: TRBV7-3; CDR3aa: CASSLTGDRPLSEQYF
abundance: many; j_gene: TRBJ2-1; v_gene: TRBV7-3; CDR3aa: CASSLSFGSYNEQFF
abundance: many; j_gene: TRBJ2-7; v_gene: TRBV5-1; CDR3aa: CASSFITGTSYEQYF
abundance: many; j_gene: TRBJ1-2; v_gene: TRBV12-3/TRBV12-4; CDR3aa: CASSAGGGYGYTF